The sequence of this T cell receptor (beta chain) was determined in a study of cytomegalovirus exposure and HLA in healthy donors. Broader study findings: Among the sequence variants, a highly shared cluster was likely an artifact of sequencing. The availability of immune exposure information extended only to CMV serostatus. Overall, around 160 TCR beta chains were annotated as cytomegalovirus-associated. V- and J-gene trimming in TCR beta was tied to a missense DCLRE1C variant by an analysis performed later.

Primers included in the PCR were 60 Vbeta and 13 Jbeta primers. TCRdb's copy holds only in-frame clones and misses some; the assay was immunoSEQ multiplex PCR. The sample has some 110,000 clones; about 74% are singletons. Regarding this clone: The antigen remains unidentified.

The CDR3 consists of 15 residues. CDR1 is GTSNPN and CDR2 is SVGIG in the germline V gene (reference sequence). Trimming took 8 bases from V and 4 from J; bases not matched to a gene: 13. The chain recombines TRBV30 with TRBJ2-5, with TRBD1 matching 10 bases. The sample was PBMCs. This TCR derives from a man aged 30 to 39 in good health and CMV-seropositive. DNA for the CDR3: TGTGCCCTAGGCAGGACAGGGGGTTTGGGAGAGACCCAGTACTTC. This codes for CALGRTGGLGETQYF.